A selection of T cell receptor beta chains follows, all from one sample in a study of T-cell reconstitution after alpha-beta-depleted transplantation in children. TCRdb independently ran MiXCR on the PCR reads; one entry per CDR3 protein. The sample holds 200,000 to 250,000 distinct CDR3 sequences, just under 8.5% seen once. Sequences were derived from PBMCs, mostly from graft donor cells, sampled 180 days after TCRalphabeta/CD19-depleted stem cell transplant. The receptor source for this set is a male patient under 18 who had a stem cell transplant for acute lymphoblastic leukemia, so the T cells may come from the graft donor. Each CDR3 is given with its conserved first and last residue. A D gene is named only where the DNA matches it firmly. Where a row states a size, it is once, few, many or the class of an expanded clone; other rows omit it.

j_call: TRBJ2-7
v_call: TRBV11-2
clone_size: many
d_call: .
cdr3_nt: TGTGCCAGCAGCTTGGCCGGACAGATCTACGAGCAGTACTTC
cdr3_aa: CASSLAGQIYEQYF

j_call: TRBJ1-2
v_call: TRBV12-3/TRBV12-4
clone_size: many
d_call: .
cdr3_nt: TGTGCCAGCAGTCTATACAGTTGGGGGAATCACTATGGCTACACCTTC
cdr3_aa: CASSLYSWGNHYGYTF

j_call: TRBJ2-1
v_call: TRBV7-1
clone_size: .
d_call: TRBD2
cdr3_nt: TGTGCCAGCAGCTCAGCGGGGACTAGCGGGAGGTATAATGAGCAGTTCTTC
cdr3_aa: CASSSAGTSGRYNEQFF

j_call: TRBJ2-7
v_call: TRBV15
clone_size: many
d_call: .
cdr3_nt: TGTGCCACCAGCAGAGGGCTCCCCTACGAGCAGTACTTC
cdr3_aa: CATSRGLPYEQYF

j_call: TRBJ2-1
v_call: TRBV11-2
clone_size: many
d_call: .
cdr3_nt: TGTGCCAGCAGCGAGGAGGGAGAGGAGCAGTTCTTC
cdr3_aa: CASSEEGEEQFF

j_call: TRBJ2-1
v_call: TRBV20-1
clone_size: many
d_call: TRBD2
cdr3_nt: TGCAGTGCTAGATGGCGGGAGGTCTCCTACAATGAGCAGTTCTTC
cdr3_aa: CSARWREVSYNEQFF

j_call: TRBJ2-5
v_call: TRBV24-1
clone_size: many
d_call: TRBD1
cdr3_nt: TGTGCCACCAGTGATACCGGGACAGGGGGGAAGGAGACCCAGTACTTC
cdr3_aa: CATSDTGTGGKETQYF

j_call: TRBJ1-2
v_call: TRBV6-4
clone_size: many
d_call: .
cdr3_nt: TGTGCCAGCAGTCCGGACCCTTTCTATGGCTACACCTTC
cdr3_aa: CASSPDPFYGYTF

j_call: TRBJ1-1
v_call: TRBV12-3/TRBV12-4
clone_size: many
d_call: TRBD1
cdr3_nt: TGTGCCAGCAGTTTATGGGCGGGACAGGGGGACACTGAAGCTTTCTTT
cdr3_aa: CASSLWAGQGDTEAFF

j_call: TRBJ2-3
v_call: TRBV4-2
clone_size: many
d_call: .
cdr3_nt: TGTGCCAGCAGCCAAGAAACGCCGGGGGGCGTCACAGATACGCAGTATTTT
cdr3_aa: CASSQETPGGVTDTQYF

j_call: TRBJ1-4
v_call: TRBV7-6
clone_size: many
d_call: .
cdr3_nt: TGTGCCAGCAGCTTAGTCGGGGGGCCCGCAACTAATGAAAAACTGTTTTTT
cdr3_aa: CASSLVGGPATNEKLFF

j_call: TRBJ1-5
v_call: TRBV27
clone_size: many
d_call: .
cdr3_nt: TGTGCCAGCAGTTTATCCCGCAATCAGCCCCAGCATTTT
cdr3_aa: CASSLSRNQPQHF

j_call: TRBJ2-5
v_call: TRBV6-2/TRBV6-3
clone_size: many
d_call: TRBD2
cdr3_nt: TGTGCCAGCAGTGGCCTAGCGGGAGTCGAAGAGACCCAGTACTTC
cdr3_aa: CASSGLAGVEETQYF

j_call: TRBJ1-3
v_call: TRBV4-2
clone_size: many
d_call: TRBD1
cdr3_nt: TGTGCCAGCAGCCCCGTGGGACAGGGAGTTTCTGGAAACACCATATATTTT
cdr3_aa: CASSPVGQGVSGNTIYF

j_call: TRBJ2-4
v_call: TRBV12-3/TRBV12-4
clone_size: many
d_call: TRBD2
cdr3_nt: TGTGCCAGCAGTACAGGGGGGACTAGCGGGAGGGCGCGCATTCAGTACTTC
cdr3_aa: CASSTGGTSGRARIQYF

j_call: TRBJ2-5
v_call: TRBV28
clone_size: many
d_call: TRBD2
cdr3_nt: TGTGCCAGCAGTTCACCAAGCGGGAGCGGAAAGACCCAGTACTTC
cdr3_aa: CASSSPSGSGKTQYF

j_call: TRBJ2-5
v_call: TRBV5-1
clone_size: many
d_call: .
cdr3_nt: TGCGCCAGCAGCTTGAATGGGGGTGAAGAGACCCAGTACTTC
cdr3_aa: CASSLNGGEETQYF

j_call: TRBJ2-3
v_call: TRBV6-5
clone_size: many
d_call: .
cdr3_nt: TGTGCCAGCGGAGAGGATACGCAGTATTTT
cdr3_aa: CASGEDTQYF

j_call: TRBJ2-7
v_call: TRBV18
clone_size: .
d_call: .
cdr3_nt: TGTGCCAGCTCACCCAAGAACTCCTACGAGCAGTACTTC
cdr3_aa: CASSPKNSYEQYF

j_call: TRBJ1-4
v_call: TRBV28
clone_size: many
d_call: .
cdr3_nt: TGTGCCAGCAGCCTCGAAAAACTGTTTTTT
cdr3_aa: CASSLEKLFF

j_call: TRBJ2-3
v_call: TRBV24-1
clone_size: .
d_call: TRBD2
cdr3_nt: TGTGCCACCAGTGATCGGGGGGGGGGCCCCGATACGCAGTATTTT
cdr3_aa: CATSDRGGGPDTQYF

j_call: TRBJ2-1
v_call: TRBV4-1
clone_size: many
d_call: TRBD2
cdr3_nt: TGCGCCAGCAGCCAAGTATCGGCGGGGGCGCGACTAGCGGCTTACAATGAGCAGTTCTTC
cdr3_aa: CASSQVSAGARLAAYNEQFF

j_call: TRBJ2-7
v_call: TRBV20-1
clone_size: many
d_call: TRBD2
cdr3_nt: TGCAGTGCTAGATGGACTAGCGGGGTCTCCTACGAGCAGTACTTC
cdr3_aa: CSARWTSGVSYEQYF

j_call: TRBJ2-3
v_call: TRBV20-1
clone_size: many
d_call: TRBD2
cdr3_nt: TGCAGTGCTAGAGAACTAGCGGGGGTCACAGATACGCAGTATTTT
cdr3_aa: CSARELAGVTDTQYF

j_call: TRBJ2-1
v_call: TRBV20-1
clone_size: .
d_call: TRBD2
cdr3_nt: TGCAGTGCTAGAGACTCAGGTTCGGGACTAGCGAGGAATGAGCAGTTCTTC
cdr3_aa: CSARDSGSGLARNEQFF

j_call: TRBJ2-2
v_call: TRBV2
clone_size: many
d_call: TRBD1
cdr3_nt: TGTGCCAGCAGGGAAGACAGGGCCGGGGAGCTGTTTTTT
cdr3_aa: CASREDRAGELFF

j_call: TRBJ2-3
v_call: TRBV20-1
clone_size: many
d_call: .
cdr3_nt: TGCAGTGCTAGAATCCTCCCCCTGACAGATACGCAGTATTTT
cdr3_aa: CSARILPLTDTQYF

j_call: TRBJ2-7
v_call: TRBV29-1
clone_size: many
d_call: .
cdr3_nt: TGCAGCGTTGTAACCGCCGAGGGGAGTGTATACGAGCAGTACTTC
cdr3_aa: CSVVTAEGSVYEQYF

j_call: TRBJ2-3
v_call: TRBV28
clone_size: many
d_call: .
cdr3_nt: TGTGCCAGCGGGATTTTCACAGATACGCAGTATTTT
cdr3_aa: CASGIFTDTQYF

j_call: TRBJ2-7
v_call: TRBV3-1
clone_size: few
d_call: .
cdr3_nt: TGTGCCAGCAGCCAGGCCGGGACTCCGTACTTC
cdr3_aa: CASSQAGTPYF

j_call: TRBJ2-4
v_call: TRBV29-1
clone_size: many
d_call: TRBD1
cdr3_nt: TGCAGCGTTGAGGACAGGGGGCCCAAAAACATTCAGTACTTC
cdr3_aa: CSVEDRGPKNIQYF

j_call: TRBJ2-5
v_call: TRBV28
clone_size: many
d_call: .
cdr3_nt: TGTGCCAGCATGAGGAGCTGGGACCAGTACTTC
cdr3_aa: CASMRSWDQYF

j_call: TRBJ2-7
v_call: TRBV4-3
clone_size: many
d_call: TRBD2
cdr3_nt: TGCGCCAGCAGCCAGGGGACTAACGAGCAGTACTTC
cdr3_aa: CASSQGTNEQYF

j_call: TRBJ2-7
v_call: TRBV29-1
clone_size: many
d_call: .
cdr3_nt: TGCAGCGTTGAAGGGGGGGCTGACGCAGCGGACCCCTACGAGCAGTACTTC
cdr3_aa: CSVEGGADAADPYEQYF

j_call: TRBJ2-5
v_call: TRBV5-1
clone_size: many
d_call: TRBD1
cdr3_nt: TGCGCCAGCCACAGGGGGGAAGAGACCCAGTACTTC
cdr3_aa: CASHRGEETQYF

j_call: TRBJ2-5
v_call: TRBV7-3
clone_size: many
d_call: TRBD1
cdr3_nt: TGTGCCAGCAGCTTAAGGGGACAGGGGGCGGGGGAGACCCAGTACTTC
cdr3_aa: CASSLRGQGAGETQYF

j_call: TRBJ2-7
v_call: TRBV27
clone_size: many
d_call: .
cdr3_nt: TGTGCCAGCAGTTTACGGGCCGCTCTACGCTACGAGCAGTACTTC
cdr3_aa: CASSLRAALRYEQYF

j_call: TRBJ1-1
v_call: TRBV5-6
clone_size: many
d_call: TRBD1
cdr3_nt: TGTGCCAGCAGCCCGACAGGGGTCACTGAAGCTTTCTTT
cdr3_aa: CASSPTGVTEAFF

j_call: TRBJ1-2
v_call: TRBV18
clone_size: .
d_call: .
cdr3_nt: TGTGCCAGCTCACCCGGGACGGTGAACTATGGCTACACCTTC
cdr3_aa: CASSPGTVNYGYTF

j_call: TRBJ2-3
v_call: TRBV7-6
clone_size: many
d_call: TRBD1
cdr3_nt: TGTGCCAGCAGCTTTACAGGGGTCTTCACAGATACGCAGTATTTT
cdr3_aa: CASSFTGVFTDTQYF

j_call: TRBJ2-4
v_call: TRBV12-3/TRBV12-4
clone_size: many
d_call: TRBD1
cdr3_nt: TGTGCCAGCAGCACGACAGGGGACAGCATTCAGTACTTC
cdr3_aa: CASSTTGDSIQYF

j_call: TRBJ1-1
v_call: TRBV19
clone_size: few
d_call: .
cdr3_nt: TGTGCCAGTAGTATAGCCAGGGGAGCAGCTTTCTTT
cdr3_aa: CASSIARGAAFF

j_call: TRBJ1-6
v_call: TRBV5-1
clone_size: many
d_call: .
cdr3_nt: TGCGCCAGCAAGGAGAATAATTCACCCCTCCACTTT
cdr3_aa: CASKENNSPLHF

j_call: TRBJ2-7
v_call: TRBV28
clone_size: many
d_call: .
cdr3_nt: TGTGCCAGCTCCATCCGAAAGGTTAGCTCCTACGAGCAGTACTTC
cdr3_aa: CASSIRKVSSYEQYF

j_call: TRBJ2-1
v_call: TRBV7-9
clone_size: many
d_call: TRBD2
cdr3_nt: TGTGCCAGCAGCCCAGCGGGAAGCAACTACAATGAGCAGTTCTTC
cdr3_aa: CASSPAGSNYNEQFF

j_call: TRBJ2-7
v_call: TRBV2
clone_size: many
d_call: .
cdr3_nt: TGTGCCAGCAGAGGGGGCGAGCAGTACTTC
cdr3_aa: CASRGGEQYF

j_call: TRBJ1-2
v_call: TRBV5-6
clone_size: few
d_call: .
cdr3_nt: TGTGCCAGCAGCTCGACACCGGACGGTGGCTACACCTTC
cdr3_aa: CASSSTPDGGYTF

j_call: TRBJ2-7
v_call: TRBV9
clone_size: many
d_call: .
cdr3_nt: TGTGCCAGCAGCGCCCTCGGACAGTACTCCTACGAGCAGTACTTC
cdr3_aa: CASSALGQYSYEQYF

j_call: TRBJ2-5
v_call: TRBV2
clone_size: many
d_call: .
cdr3_nt: TGTGCCACCTACACGGGGGGCCTAGGAGAGACCCAGTACTTC
cdr3_aa: CATYTGGLGETQYF

j_call: TRBJ2-7
v_call: TRBV25-1
clone_size: many
d_call: TRBD1
cdr3_nt: TGTGCCAGCAGTGTCTCGGGACAGGGGCCCAACGAGCAGTACTTC
cdr3_aa: CASSVSGQGPNEQYF